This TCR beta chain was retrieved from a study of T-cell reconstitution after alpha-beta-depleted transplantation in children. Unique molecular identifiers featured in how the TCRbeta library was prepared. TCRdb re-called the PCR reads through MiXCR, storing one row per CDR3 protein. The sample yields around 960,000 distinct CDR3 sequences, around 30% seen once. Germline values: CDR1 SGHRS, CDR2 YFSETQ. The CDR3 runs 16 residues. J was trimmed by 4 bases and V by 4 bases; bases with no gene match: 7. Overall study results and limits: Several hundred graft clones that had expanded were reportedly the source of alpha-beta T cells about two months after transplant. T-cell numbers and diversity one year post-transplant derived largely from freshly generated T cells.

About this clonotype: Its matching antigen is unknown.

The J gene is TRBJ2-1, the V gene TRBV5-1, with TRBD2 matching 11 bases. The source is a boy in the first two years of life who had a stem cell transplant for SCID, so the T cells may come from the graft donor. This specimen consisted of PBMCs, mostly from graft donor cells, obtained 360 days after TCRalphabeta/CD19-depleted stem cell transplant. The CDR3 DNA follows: TGCGCCAGCAGCAAAGAACTAGCGGGGGTGTACAATGAGCAGTTCTTC. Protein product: CASSKELAGVYNEQFF.